This entry is about one TCR beta chain. Time point of the sample: pre-treatment sample, taken before nivolumab and TIL therapy. Germline-derived CDR1 and CDR2 are SGHRS and YFSETQ. The germline V and J ends were trimmed by 3 bases and 5 bases, with 16 bases remaining between them. The CDR3 spans 15 residues. This was the immunoSEQ v3 assay. TCRdb's table, derived via immunoSEQ multiplex PCR, lists solely in-frame clones and lacks some. The profile shows roughly 54,000 clones, around 86% of them singletons. The sample originates from a study of TIL therapy for anti-PD-1-resistant metastatic lung cancer.

This sequence was found in a person aged 25 to 85 with non-small cell lung cancer. The V call is TRBV5-1, the J call TRBJ2-3; a possible D gene is TRBD2 (5 bases). Specimen: blood, collected at baseline. CDR3 sequence reads: CASSSRTGSEDTQYF. The CDR3 DNA reads TGCGCCAGCAGCTCCCGTACGGGGTCCGAAGATACGCAGTATTTT. Based on the CDR3 plus reference TRBV5-1 and TRBJ2-3, the full variable domain is KAGVTQTPRYLIKTRGQQVTLSCSPISGHRSVSWYQQTPGQGLQFLFEYFSETQRNKGNFPGRFSGRQFSNSRSEMNVSTLELGDSALYLCASSSRTGSEDTQYFGPGTRLTVL.